Shown below are 27 T cell receptor beta chains from a single sample sequenced in a study of shared clonotypes between healthy human individuals. Method: immunoSEQ multiplex PCR; TCRdb's copy keeps in-frame clones and lacks some. The sample lists about 680,000 clones, approximately 74% occurring once. The sample was memory CD4+ T cells sorted from blood. This sample's subset: CD45RA-negative fraction. The receptors were gathered from a woman aged 25 to 39 in good health.

For this clone: This sample includes further DNA sequences coding for the same CDR3. V usage is TRBV7-7 and J usage is TRBJ2-5; D uncertain. The CDR3 length is 14 residues. Germline CDR1 is SSHAT and CDR2 is FNYEAQ (reference sequence). The V end was cut by 1 base, the J end by 2 bases, with 8 bases between. CDR3 protein: CASSLGGRQETQYF. As DNA, the CDR3 is TGTGCCAGCAGCTTAGGCGGCAGACAAGAGACCCAGTACTTC.

This rearrangement joins TRBV5-6 to TRBJ2-7; 14 nucleotides align to TRBD2. J gave up 4 bases and V 3 bases, and 6 bases lay outside the gene matches. Germline V gene lookup returns CDR1 SGHDT and CDR2 YYEEEE. The CDR3 extends over 16 amino acids. The CDR3 bases are TGTGCCAGCAGCTGGTGGACTAGCGGGAGGAAGTACGAGCAGTACTTC. Amino acids: CASSWWTSGRKYEQYF.

A remark on this clone: The sample holds other DNA sequences that translate to the same CDR3. The chain links TRBV25-1 to TRBJ1-5; maybe TRBD1 (5 bases). In germline, CDR1 is MGHDK, CDR2 SYGVNS. The CDR3 runs to 13 residues. V gave up 4 bases and J gave up 3 bases, with 7 bases separating them. The CDR3 region is CASSGGYNQPQHF. Written as DNA, the CDR3 is TGTGCCAGCAGTGGGGGGTACAATCAGCCCCAGCATTTT. Drawing the rest from reference TRBV25-1 and TRBJ1-5, the complete variable domain is EADIYQTPRYLVIGTGKKITLECSQTMGHDKMYWYQQDPGMELHLIHYSYGVNSTEKGDLSSESTVSRIRTEHFPLTLESARPSHTSQYLCASSGGYNQPQHFGDGTRLSIL.

The rearrangement links TRBV6-5 to TRBJ1-1; D gene unclear. V was shortened by 4 bases and J by 3 bases, with 15 bases between the two germline ends. Germline loops: CDR1 MNHEY, CDR2 SVGAGI. The CDR3 is 15 amino acids. The CDR3 spells CASSLVGGAYTEAFF. The CDR3 DNA reads TGTGCCAGCAGTTTGGTTGGAGGAGCCTACACTGAAGCTTTCTTT.

This clone was observed at least ten times. CDR3 in DNA: TGTGCCAGCTCTCTTCGGCACGGGGGCGATGAGCAGTTCTTC. This translates into CASSLRHGGDEQFF. The genes are TRBV28 and TRBJ2-1, with D perhaps being TRBD1 or TRBD2 (6 bases each). This CDR3 spans 14 amino acids. V lost 8 bases, J lost 8 bases, and 19 bases lay in between. Germline CDR1 is MDHEN and CDR2 is SYDVKM. Using reference TRBV28 and TRBJ2-1 for the parts outside the CDR3, the full variable domain is DVKVTQSSRYLVKRTGEKVFLECVQDMDHENMFWYRQDPGLGLRLIYFSYDVKMKEKGDIPEGYSVSREKKERFSLILESASTNQTSMYLCASSLRHGGDEQFFGPGTRLTVL.

This clone was observed many times. The same CDR3 arises from other DNA sequences in this sample as well. In nucleotides, the CDR3 is TGTGCCAGCAGCTTAGAGGGGCTGTACAATGAGCAGTTCTTC. Translation gives CASSLEGLYNEQFF. The rearrangement links TRBV7-7 to TRBJ2-1, with D perhaps matching TRBD1 (5 bases). CDR1 SSHAT and CDR2 FNYEAQ come from the germline V gene (reference sequence). Trimming removed 1 base at V and 4 bases at J, with 8 bases between. This CDR3 comprises 14 residues.

The CDR3 DNA follows: TGTGCCAGCAAGCAGGGGCCGTCTGGAAACACCATATATTTT. Its protein is CASKQGPSGNTIYF. The V gene is TRBV6-1, the J gene TRBJ1-3, with TRBD1 as a possible D gene (6 bases). The CDR3 consists of 14 residues. The germline V and J ends were trimmed by 7 bases and 1 base, with 11 bases remaining between them. In germline, CDR1 is MNHNS, CDR2 SASEGT.

Comments on this clone: Mismatch with germline at one junction end may stem from a read error. V is TRBV30 and J is TRBJ1-3; D gene unclear. There are 12 residues in the CDR3. Germline-derived CDR1 and CDR2 are GTSNPN and SVGIG (reference sequence). The CDR3 DNA follows: TGTGCCTGGGATGTCTCTGAAAACACCATATATTTT. Translation: CAWDVSENTIYF.

The chain employs TRBV7-3 and TRBJ2-1; 9 bases match TRBD2. The CDR3 consists of 18 residues. Trimming at V came to 5 bases and at J to 2 bases, leaving 13 bases not matched to a gene. Germline V CDR1 and CDR2: SGHTA, FQGTGA. CDR3 sequence: CASSPSVGSGSAYNEQFF. The CDR3 DNA sequence: TGTGCCAGCAGCCCTTCGGTCGGTAGCGGGAGCGCCTACAATGAGCAGTTCTTC. The variable domain in full, completed from reference TRBV7-3 and TRBJ2-1, reads GAGVSQTPSNKVTEKGKYVELRCDPISGHTALYWYRQSLGQGPEFLIYFQGTGAADDSGLPNDRFFAVRPEGSVSTLKIQRTERGDSAVYLCASSPSVGSGSAYNEQFFGPGTRLTVL.

The chain links TRBV28 to TRBJ2-7; D assignment may be TRBD1 or TRBD2 (6 bases each). V lost 7 bases and J lost 9, with 13 bases in between. Germline CDR1 and CDR2: MDHEN and SYDVKM. This CDR3 is 11 amino acids long. The CDR3 DNA sequence: TGTGCCAGCACCGGGGGCAGTCGGCAGTACTTC. Its translation is CASTGGSRQYF.

The chain combines TRBV5-5 with TRBJ2-7; D not resolved. This CDR3 is 13 amino acids long. Germline CDR1 reads SGHKS; CDR2 reads YYEKEE (reference sequence). Trimming took 1 base from V and 3 from J, leaving 8 bases between them. CDR3 in DNA: TGTGCCAGCAGCTTGTTAGGCTTCTACGAGCAGTACTTC. It encodes CASSLLGFYEQYF.

The gene calls are TRBV11-2 and TRBJ2-3; D tentatively fits TRBD1 or TRBD2 (6 bases each). The germline CDR1 and CDR2 sequences are SGHAT and FQNNGV. The CDR3 is 14 amino acids. V dropped 5 bases and J dropped 5 bases, with 14 bases sitting between them. DNA for the CDR3: TGTGCCAGCAGCCGCGGGACACTGATAGATACGCAGTATTTT. This translates into CASSRGTLIDTQYF.

The rearrangement uses TRBV30 and TRBJ2-4; TRBD2 is a possible D gene (5 bases). The germline V and J ends were trimmed by 2 bases and 5 bases, with 13 bases remaining between them. From germline, CDR1 is GTSNPN and CDR2 SVGIG (reference sequence). The CDR3 spans 14 residues. CDR3 sequence: CAWSQGLYENIQYF. CDR3 DNA sequence: TGTGCCTGGAGTCAAGGACTGTACGAAAACATTCAGTACTTC.

This chain links TRBV5-1 with TRBJ1-1; D might be TRBD1 (6 bases). The germline V gene has CDR1 SGHRS and CDR2 YFSETQ. V lost 1 base to trimming and J lost 1 base, with 11 bases between them. The CDR3 length is 15 residues. CDR3 protein: CASSLQGLENTEAFF. CDR3 DNA: TGCGCCAGCAGCTTGCAGGGGCTGGAGAACACTGAAGCTTTCTTT.

The rearrangement links TRBV29-1 to TRBJ2-3; D possibly uses TRBD1 or TRBD2 (5 bases each). Trimming removed 3 bases at V and 13 bases at J, with 14 bases between. Germline V gene sequence: CDR1 SQVTM, CDR2 ANQGSEA. The CDR3 is made up of 11 amino acids. The CDR3 bases are TGCAGCGTTGATGAGGGGACGGTAAAGTATTTT. Amino acids: CSVDEGTVKYF.

Points on this clone: The same CDR3 can be traced to other DNA sequences in this sample. V and J are TRBV27 and TRBJ2-6; D remains ambiguous. Germline CDR1 is MNHEY and CDR2 is SMNVEV (reference sequence). This CDR3 is built from 15 residues. Trimming shortened V by 6 bases and J by 0 bases, and 9 bases separated the two germline ends. CDR3 in amino acids: CASRSPSSGANVLTF. The CDR3 DNA is TGTGCCAGCAGATCCCCGAGCTCTGGGGCCAACGTCCTGACTTTC.

The chain is built from TRBV29-1 and TRBJ2-1, with 7 nucleotides matching TRBD2. CDR3 size: 15 residues. The V and J ends lost 4 bases and 12 bases, in that order; junction bases with no gene match: 18. Germline V lookup: CDR1 SQVTM, CDR2 ANQGSEA. The CDR3 region is CSVGKSGLTRAGQFF. CDR3 DNA: TGCAGCGTTGGGAAATCGGGACTAACCCGGGCAGGGCAGTTCTTC.

V and J are TRBV19 and TRBJ1-2; D may be TRBD1 (6 bases). CDR1 LNHDA and CDR2 SQIVND come from the germline V gene (reference sequence). The CDR3 sequence is 12 residues long. With 4 bases removed from V and 8 bases from J, the gap between germline ends came to 11 bases. Here the CDR3 DNA reads TGTGCCAGTAGTACACACAGGGACGGCTACACCTTC. This encodes CASSTHRDGYTF. Full variable domain (outside the CDR3, taken from reference TRBV19 and TRBJ1-2): DGGITQSPKYLFRKEGQNVTLSCEQNLNHDAMYWYRQDPGQGLRLIYYSQIVNDFQKGDIAEGYSVSREKKESFPLTVTSAQKNPTAFYLCASSTHRDGYTFGSGTRLTVV.

The rearrangement uses TRBV13 and TRBJ2-3; D tentatively reads TRBD1 or TRBD2 (6 bases each). With 1 base removed from V and 6 bases from J, the gap between germline ends came to 26 bases. Germline loops: CDR1 PRHDT, CDR2 FYEKMQ (reference sequence). CDR3 length: 19 amino acids. For the CDR3, the DNA is TGTGCCAGCAGCTTAGAATCCCCCCAGGGGCGGGGTTCATCGGATACGCAGTATTTT. This sequence encodes CASSLESPQGRGSSDTQYF.

The chain carries TRBV10-2 and TRBJ2-7, with TRBD1 identical over 9 bases. CDR1 and CDR2 (germline): WSHSY, SAAADI. This CDR3 is built from 13 residues. The trim removed 7 bases at V and 5 bases at J, leaving 6 bases unmatched. CDR3 amino acids: CASTGQGFDEQYF. The CDR3 nucleotides are TGCGCCAGCACGGGACAGGGCTTCGACGAGCAGTACTTC.

This clone was counted only a few times. For the CDR3, the DNA is TGTGCCAGCAGTTACCTGACAGGGGGCGGGCAGTTCTTC. Translated, it gives CASSYLTGGGQFF. This chain uses TRBV6-5 with TRBJ2-1; 10 bases are a match to TRBD1. Germline values: CDR1 MNHEY, CDR2 SVGAGI. The CDR3 spans 13 residues. Trimming removed 2 bases from V and 12 bases from J; junction bases left unmatched: 4.

This clone occurred once. The chain recombines TRBV6-6 with TRBJ2-1; D remains unclear. Trimming cost V 8 bases and J 6 bases, with 17 bases left between them. The CDR3 is made up of 14 amino acids. In germline, CDR1 is MNHNY, CDR2 SVGAGI (reference sequence). CDR3 DNA: TGTGCCAGCGGGCGTTCAAATAGCCCCAATGAGCAGTTCTTC. This codes for CASGRSNSPNEQFF.

This chain connects TRBV4-1 to TRBJ2-1; TRBD2 is a possible D gene (6 bases). The CDR3 spans 16 residues. Trimming stripped 3 bases from V and 6 bases from J, with 18 bases between. From germline, CDR1 is MGHRA and CDR2 YSYEKL. CDR3 sequence (DNA): TGCGCCAGCAGCCACCTAGCGATAGGAAGTAGCAATGAGCAGTTCTTC. It translates to CASSHLAIGSSNEQFF.

The chain couples TRBV7-9 to TRBJ2-2, with TRBD2 matching over 9 bases. Germline V gene sequence: CDR1 SEHNR, CDR2 FQNEAQ (reference sequence). V was clipped by 3 bases and J by 2 bases; unmatched bases: 10. This CDR3 is built from 18 residues. CDR3 sequence (DNA): TGTGCCAGCAGCTTCGGTCCATTTAGCGGGAGTAACACCGGGGAGCTGTTTTTT. This sequence encodes CASSFGPFSGSNTGELFF.

Points on this clone: Distinct nucleotide sequences in the sample also encode this CDR3. V and J are TRBV9 and TRBJ1-2; maybe TRBD1 (5 bases). The germline V and J ends were trimmed by 0 bases and 1 base, with 13 bases remaining between them. From germline, CDR1 is SGDLS and CDR2 YYNGEE. This CDR3 region has 16 residues. CDR3 nucleotide sequence: TGTGCCAGCAGCGTAGCTACGGGGCGGGTTAACTATGGCTACACCTTC. This codes for CASSVATGRVNYGYTF.

This clone showed up just once. The V and J genes are TRBV13 and TRBJ1-2, with a tentative D call TRBD1 (5 bases). The CDR3 runs to 14 residues. V was pared by 5 bases and J by 3 bases, with 13 bases between. The germline CDR1 and CDR2 sequences are PRHDT and FYEKMQ (reference sequence). The CDR3 region is CASSNQGGHYGYTF. CDR3 nucleotide sequence: TGTGCCAGCAGCAACCAGGGTGGGCACTATGGCTACACCTTC.

Comments on this clone: The same CDR3 arises from other DNA sequences in this sample as well. This rearrangement joins TRBV5-1 to TRBJ2-7; 7 bases map to TRBD1. Germline CDR1 and CDR2: SGHRS and YFSETQ. V trimming: 0 bases; J trimming: 2 bases; junction bases outside the gene matches: 5. The CDR3 has 15 residues. The CDR3 reads CASSLGGTATYEQYF. The CDR3 DNA reads as TGCGCCAGCAGCTTGGGTGGGACAGCTACCTACGAGCAGTACTTC.